The source of this T cell receptor (beta chain) is a study of T cell clonotyping in hematopoietic cell transplantation. The study, taken as a whole, reports: After transplant, recipient diversity fell while pathologically expanded clonotypes grew through day 180.

Samples: about 28 days before transplant, then days 30, 100 and 180 after. Germline V gives CDR1 SGHDN, CDR2 FVKESK. The CDR3 totals 16 residues. Trimming removed 0 bases at V and 7 bases at J, with 17 bases between. Sequenced by immunoSEQ multiplex PCR; TCRdb stores in-frame clones only, minus some. The table includes under 12,000 clones, about half detected once. This clone was seen only once. Its antigen is not known. This receptor was identified in a male patient in his fifties or sixties who had an allogeneic stem cell transplant from an unrelated donor, so the T cells may come from the graft donor. Some clones in this sample may be carry-over from other donors' samples. V and J are TRBV14 and TRBJ2-3; no clear D gene. The source was PBMCs, collected 30 days after allogeneic stem cell transplant. The CDR3 nucleotides are TGTGCCAGCAGCCAAGATGGCTGGGTTGGGTTTAATACGCAGTATTTT. Amino acids: CASSQDGWVGFNTQYF.